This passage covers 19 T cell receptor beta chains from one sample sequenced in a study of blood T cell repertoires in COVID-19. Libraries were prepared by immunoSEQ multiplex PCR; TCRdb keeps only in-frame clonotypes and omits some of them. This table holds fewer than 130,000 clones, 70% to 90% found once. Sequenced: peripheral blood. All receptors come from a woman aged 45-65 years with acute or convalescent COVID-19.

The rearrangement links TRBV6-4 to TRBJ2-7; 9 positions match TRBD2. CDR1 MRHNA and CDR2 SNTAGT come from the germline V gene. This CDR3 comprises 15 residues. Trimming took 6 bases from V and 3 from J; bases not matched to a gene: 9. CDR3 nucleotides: TGTGCCAGCAGGAAAAGCGGGAGGAGGGACTACGAGCAGTACTTC. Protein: CASRKSGRRDYEQYF.

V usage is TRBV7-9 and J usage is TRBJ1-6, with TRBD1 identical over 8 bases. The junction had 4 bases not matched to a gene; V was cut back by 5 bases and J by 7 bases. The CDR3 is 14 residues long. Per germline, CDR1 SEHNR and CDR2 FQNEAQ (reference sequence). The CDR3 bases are TGTGCCAGCAGCCGAGACAGGGGAAATTCACCCCTCCACTTT. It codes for CASSRDRGNSPLHF.

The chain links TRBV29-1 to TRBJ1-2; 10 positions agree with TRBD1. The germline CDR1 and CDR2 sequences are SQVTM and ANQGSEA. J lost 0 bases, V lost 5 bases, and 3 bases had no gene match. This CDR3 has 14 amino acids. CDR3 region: CSVLTGGTNYGYTF. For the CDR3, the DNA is TGCAGCGTTTTGACAGGGGGCACTAACTATGGCTACACCTTC.

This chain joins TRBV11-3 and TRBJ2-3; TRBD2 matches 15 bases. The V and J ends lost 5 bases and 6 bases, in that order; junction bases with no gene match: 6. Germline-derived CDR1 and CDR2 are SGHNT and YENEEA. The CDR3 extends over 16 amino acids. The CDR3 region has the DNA TGTGCCAGCAGCCCTGGACTAGCGGGAGGGGGGGATACGCAGTATTTT. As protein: CASSPGLAGGGDTQYF.

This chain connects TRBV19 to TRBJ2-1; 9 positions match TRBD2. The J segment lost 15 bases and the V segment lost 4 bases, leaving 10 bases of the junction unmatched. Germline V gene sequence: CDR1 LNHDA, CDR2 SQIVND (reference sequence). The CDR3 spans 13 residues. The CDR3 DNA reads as TGTGCCAGTAGTAATAGGACTAGCGCCCTTGTGTTCTTC. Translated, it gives CASSNRTSALVFF. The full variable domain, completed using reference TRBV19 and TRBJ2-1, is DGGITQSPKYLFRKEGQNVTLSCEQNLNHDAMYWYRQDPGQGLRLIYYSQIVNDFQKGDIAEGYSVSREKKESFPLTVTSAQKNPTAFYLCASSNRTSALVFFGPGTRLTVL.

DNA for the CDR3: TGTGCCAGCAGCAGCGGACGGATCAATCAGCCCCAGCATTTT. Protein: CASSSGRINQPQHF. This sequence joins TRBV5-6 and TRBJ1-5; D remains unclear. V shed 4 bases and J shed 3 bases, with 11 bases lying between them. CDR1 and CDR2 from the germline V gene are SGHDT and YYEEEE. CDR3 length: 14 residues.

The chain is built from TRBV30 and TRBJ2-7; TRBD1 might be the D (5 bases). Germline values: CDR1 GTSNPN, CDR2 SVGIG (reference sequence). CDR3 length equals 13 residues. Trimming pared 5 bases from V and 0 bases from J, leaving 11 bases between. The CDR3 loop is CAWGDRNSYEQYF. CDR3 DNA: TGTGCCTGGGGCGACAGAAACTCCTACGAGCAGTACTTC.

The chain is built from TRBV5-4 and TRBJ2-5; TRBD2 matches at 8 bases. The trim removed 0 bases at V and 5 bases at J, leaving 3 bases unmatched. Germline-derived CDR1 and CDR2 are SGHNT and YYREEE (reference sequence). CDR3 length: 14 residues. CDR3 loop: CASSLVGRAETQYF. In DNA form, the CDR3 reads TGTGCCAGCAGCTTGGTCGGGAGGGCCGAGACCCAGTACTTC. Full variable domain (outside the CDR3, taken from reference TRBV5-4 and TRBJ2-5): ETGVTQSPTHLIKTRGQQVTLRCSSQSGHNTVSWYQQALGQGPQFIFQYYREEENGRGNFPPRFSGLQFPNYSSELNVNALELDDSALYLCASSLVGRAETQYFGPGTRLLVL.

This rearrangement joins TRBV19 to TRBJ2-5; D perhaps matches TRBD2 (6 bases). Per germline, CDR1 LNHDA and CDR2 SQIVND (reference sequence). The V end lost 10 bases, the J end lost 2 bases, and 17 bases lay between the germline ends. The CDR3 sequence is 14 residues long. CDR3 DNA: TGTGCCACCAGGGACTCCCCAGTACAAGAGACCCAGTACTTC. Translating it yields CATRDSPVQETQYF.

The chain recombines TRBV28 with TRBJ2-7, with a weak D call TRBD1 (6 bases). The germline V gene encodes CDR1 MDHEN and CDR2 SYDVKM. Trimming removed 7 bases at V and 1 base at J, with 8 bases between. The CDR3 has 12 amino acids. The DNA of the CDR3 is TGTGCCAGCAAACAGGGATCCTACGAGCAGTACTTC. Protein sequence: CASKQGSYEQYF.

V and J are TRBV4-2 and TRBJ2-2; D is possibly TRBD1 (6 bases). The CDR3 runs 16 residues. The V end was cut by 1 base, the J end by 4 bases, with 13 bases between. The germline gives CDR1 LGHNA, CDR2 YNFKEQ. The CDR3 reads CASSQVHRAGTGELFF. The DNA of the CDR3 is TGTGCCAGCAGCCAAGTACACAGGGCGGGCACCGGGGAGCTGTTTTTT.

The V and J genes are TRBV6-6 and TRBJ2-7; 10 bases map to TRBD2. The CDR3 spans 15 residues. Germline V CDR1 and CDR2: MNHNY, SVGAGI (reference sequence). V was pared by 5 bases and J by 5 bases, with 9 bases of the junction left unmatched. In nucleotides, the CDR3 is TGTGCCAGCAGTGATAGCGGGAGGAAGTCCCACGAGCAGTACTTC. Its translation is CASSDSGRKSHEQYF.

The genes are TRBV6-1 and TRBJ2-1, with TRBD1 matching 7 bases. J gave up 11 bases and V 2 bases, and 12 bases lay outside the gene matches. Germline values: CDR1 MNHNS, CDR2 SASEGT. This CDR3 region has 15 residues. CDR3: CASSETPMDRYKQFF. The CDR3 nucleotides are TGTGCCAGCAGTGAAACGCCCATGGACAGGTATAAGCAGTTCTTC.

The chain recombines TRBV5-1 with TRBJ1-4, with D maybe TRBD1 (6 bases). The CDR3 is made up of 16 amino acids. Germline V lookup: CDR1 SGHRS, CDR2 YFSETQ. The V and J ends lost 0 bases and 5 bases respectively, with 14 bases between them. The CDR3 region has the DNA TGCGCCAGCAGCTTGGTTGGGCAAGGGGGAAATGAAAAACTGTTTTTT. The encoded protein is CASSLVGQGGNEKLFF.

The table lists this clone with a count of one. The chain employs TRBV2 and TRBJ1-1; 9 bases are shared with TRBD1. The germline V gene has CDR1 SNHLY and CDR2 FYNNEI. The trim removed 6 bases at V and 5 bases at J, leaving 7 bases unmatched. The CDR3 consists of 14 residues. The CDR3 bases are TGTGCCAGCAGGGTGGGACAGGGATGGACTGAAGCTTTCTTT. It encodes CASRVGQGWTEAFF.

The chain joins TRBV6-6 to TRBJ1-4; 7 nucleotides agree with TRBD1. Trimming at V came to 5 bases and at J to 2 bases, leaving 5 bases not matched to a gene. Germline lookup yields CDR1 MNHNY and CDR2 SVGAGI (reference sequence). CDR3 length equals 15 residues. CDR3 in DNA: TGTGCCAGCAGTGGACTGGGACAGACTAATGAAAAACTGTTTTTT. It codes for CASSGLGQTNEKLFF.

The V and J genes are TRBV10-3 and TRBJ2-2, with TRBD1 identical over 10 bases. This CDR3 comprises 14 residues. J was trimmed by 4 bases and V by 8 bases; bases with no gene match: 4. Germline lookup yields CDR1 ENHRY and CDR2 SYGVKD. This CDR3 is CAIGTGEGTGELFF. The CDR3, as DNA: TGTGCCATCGGGACAGGGGAGGGCACCGGGGAGCTGTTTTTT.

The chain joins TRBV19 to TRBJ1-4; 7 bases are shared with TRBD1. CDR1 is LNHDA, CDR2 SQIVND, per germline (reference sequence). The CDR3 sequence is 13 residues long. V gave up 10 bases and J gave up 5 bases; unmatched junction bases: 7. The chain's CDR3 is CATSGQTNEKLFF. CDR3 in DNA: TGTGCCACCTCGGGACAGACGAATGAAAAACTGTTTTTT.

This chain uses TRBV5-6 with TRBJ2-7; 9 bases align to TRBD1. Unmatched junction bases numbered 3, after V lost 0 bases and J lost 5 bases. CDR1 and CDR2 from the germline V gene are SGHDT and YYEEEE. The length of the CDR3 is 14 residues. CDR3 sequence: CASSLGGQGDEQYF. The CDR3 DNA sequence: TGTGCCAGCAGCTTGGGGGGACAGGGAGACGAGCAGTACTTC. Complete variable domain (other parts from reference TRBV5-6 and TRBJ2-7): DAGVTQSPTHLIKTRGQQVTLRCSPKSGHDTVSWYQQALGQGPQFIFQYYEEEERQRGNFPDRFSGHQFPNYSSELNVNALLLGDSALYLCASSLGGQGDEQYFGPGTRLTVT.